Reported below is one TCR beta chain. Its target is not known. The TCRbeta library was prepared with unique molecular identifiers. In TCRdb, the PCR reads were re-called with MiXCR into one record per CDR3 protein. Here the sample spans fewer than 700,000 distinct CDR3 sequences, around 13% being singletons. This entry belongs to a study of T-cell reconstitution after alpha-beta-depleted transplantation in children. Study findings and constraints: Alpha-beta T cells present about two months after transplant were reported to originate from several hundred expanded graft clones. Most T-cell counts and diversity one year after the transplant came from T cells that were newly produced. For some patients, TCRbeta diversity was high at day 60 because of recipient T cells and thymic progenitors that survived.

The CDR3 spans 15 residues. The germline CDR1 and CDR2 sequences are LNHNV and YYDKDF (reference sequence). V was shortened by 0 bases and J by 3 bases, with 12 bases between the two germline ends. The TCR comes from a male patient aged 5 to 17 who had a stem cell transplant for acute myeloid leukemia, so the T cells may come from the graft donor. The chain links TRBV15 to TRBJ2-7, with TRBD1 as a possible D gene (5 bases). Sequencing was performed on PBMCs, mostly from graft donor cells, taken 360 days after TCRalphabeta/CD19-depleted stem cell transplant. CDR3 bases: TGTGCCACCAGCAGAGATCAGGGCTTGAGCTACGAGCAGTACTTC. It yields the protein CATSRDQGLSYEQYF.